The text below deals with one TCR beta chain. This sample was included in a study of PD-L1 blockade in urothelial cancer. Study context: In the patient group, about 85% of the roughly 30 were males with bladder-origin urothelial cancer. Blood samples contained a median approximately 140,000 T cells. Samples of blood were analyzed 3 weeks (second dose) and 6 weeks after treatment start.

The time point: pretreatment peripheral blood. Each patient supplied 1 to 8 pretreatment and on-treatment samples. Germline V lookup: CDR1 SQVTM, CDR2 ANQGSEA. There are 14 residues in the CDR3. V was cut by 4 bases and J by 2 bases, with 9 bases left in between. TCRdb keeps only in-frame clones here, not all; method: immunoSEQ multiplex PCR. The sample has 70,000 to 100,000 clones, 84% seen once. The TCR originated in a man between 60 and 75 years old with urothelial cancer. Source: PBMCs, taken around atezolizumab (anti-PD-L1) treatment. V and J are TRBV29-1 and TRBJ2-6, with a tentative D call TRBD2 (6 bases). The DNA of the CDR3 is TGCAGCGTTGGCTCGGGGGCTGGGGCCAACGTCCTGACTTTC. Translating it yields CSVGSGAGANVLTF.